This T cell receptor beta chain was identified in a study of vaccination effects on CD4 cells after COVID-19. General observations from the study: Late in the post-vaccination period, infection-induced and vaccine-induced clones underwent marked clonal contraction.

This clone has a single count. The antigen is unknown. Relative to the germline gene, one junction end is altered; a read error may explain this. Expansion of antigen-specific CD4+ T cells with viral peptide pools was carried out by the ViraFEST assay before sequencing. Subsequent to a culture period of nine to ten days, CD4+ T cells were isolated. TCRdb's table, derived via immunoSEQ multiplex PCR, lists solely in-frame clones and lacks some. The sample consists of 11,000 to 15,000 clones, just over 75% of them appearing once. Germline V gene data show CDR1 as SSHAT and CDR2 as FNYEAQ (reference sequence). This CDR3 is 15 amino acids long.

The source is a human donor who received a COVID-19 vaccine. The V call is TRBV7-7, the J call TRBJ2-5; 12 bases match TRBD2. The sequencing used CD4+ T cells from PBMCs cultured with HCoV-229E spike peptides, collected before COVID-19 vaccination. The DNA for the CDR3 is TGTGCTAGCAGCCCTCAGACTAGCGGGGGTGAGACCCAGTACTTC. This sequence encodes CASSPQTSGGETQYF. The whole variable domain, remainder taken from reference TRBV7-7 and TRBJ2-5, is GAGVSQSPRYKVTKRGQDVTLRCDPISSHATLYWYQQALGQGPEFLTYFNYEAQPDKSGLPSDRFSAERPEGSISTLTIQRTEQRDSAMYRCASSPQTSGGETQYFGPGTRLLVL.